A single sample gave rise to the 16 T cell receptor beta chains below, sequenced in a study of PD-L1 blockade in urothelial cancer. The assay was immunoSEQ multiplex PCR, and TCRdb's table has in-frame clones only and misses some. The sample lists about 130,000 clones, roughly 86% occurring once. Time point here: peripheral blood 6 weeks after treatment start. The material was PBMCs, obtained around atezolizumab (anti-PD-L1) treatment. The receptor set was obtained from a man between 45 and 60 years old with urothelial cancer.

The chain links TRBV28 to TRBJ2-1; 8 positions agree with TRBD2. The CDR3 has 12 amino acids. CDR1 and CDR2 from the germline V gene are MDHEN and SYDVKM. After removal of 7 bases from V and 7 bases from J, the junction contained 3 bases not matched to a gene. CDR3 loop: CASKLAGNEQFF. The DNA for the CDR3 is TGTGCCAGCAAGTTAGCGGGAAATGAGCAGTTCTTC.

The chain has TRBV27 and TRBJ2-7, with 7 bases matching TRBD2. The length of the CDR3 is 15 residues. CDR1 and CDR2 from the germline V gene are MNHEY and SMNVEV (reference sequence). V shed 5 bases, J shed 1 base, and the junction held 8 bases outside the gene matches. The CDR3 DNA follows: TGTGCCAGCAGTGGCCTCTCTAGCGGATCCTACGAGCAGTACTTC. The encoded protein is CASSGLSSGSYEQYF.

This chain joins TRBV28 and TRBJ1-5, with D maybe TRBD1 (6 bases). Trimming removed 2 bases from V and 4 bases from J, with 12 bases in between. Germline-derived CDR1 and CDR2 are MDHEN and SYDVKM. The CDR3 consists of 15 residues. The CDR3 spells CASSLIQGRNQPQHF. The CDR3, as DNA: TGTGCCAGCAGTTTAATACAGGGTCGTAATCAGCCCCAGCATTTT.

In this sample, this clone turned up a few times. The V call is TRBV6-1, the J call TRBJ1-2; 7 nucleotides match TRBD1. The germline CDR1 and CDR2 sequences are MNHNS and SASEGT. The CDR3 consists of 13 residues. The ends lost 4 bases at V and 3 bases at J; junction bases unmatched: 2. This CDR3 is CASSVDRDYGYTF. In DNA, the CDR3 is TGTGCCAGCAGTGTCGACAGGGACTATGGCTACACCTTC.

The chain joins TRBV19 to TRBJ2-5, with 8 bases fitting TRBD1. This CDR3 region has 13 residues. Germline V gene sequence: CDR1 LNHDA, CDR2 SQIVND (reference sequence). Trimming took 6 bases from V and 5 from J; bases not matched to a gene: 5. CDR3 sequence: CASSRGLGETQYF. Here the CDR3 DNA reads TGTGCCAGTAGCAGGGGGCTAGGGGAGACCCAGTACTTC.

V usage is TRBV6-6 and J usage is TRBJ2-1; TRBD2 matches at 8 bases. This CDR3 region has 16 residues. Germline V gene sequence: CDR1 MNHNY, CDR2 SVGAGI (reference sequence). V gave up 5 bases and J gave up 9 bases; unmatched junction bases: 15. CDR3 sequence reads: CASSPGGGLAGTEQFF. The CDR3 DNA is TGTGCCAGCAGTCCCGGGGGCGGTTTAGCGGGAACTGAGCAGTTCTTC.

This chain uses TRBV5-1 with TRBJ2-2, with 7 bases identical to TRBD2. The length of the CDR3 is 15 residues. Unmatched junction bases numbered 5, after V lost 5 bases and J lost 1 base. Germline values: CDR1 SGHRS, CDR2 YFSETQ. Here the CDR3 DNA reads TGCGCCAGCAGACCAAGCGGGGTGAACACCGGGGAGCTGTTTTTT. Translating gives CASRPSGVNTGELFF.

The V gene is TRBV7-6, the J gene TRBJ2-7; D might be TRBD2 (5 bases). Germline assignment: CDR1 SGHVS and CDR2 FNYEAQ. The CDR3 has 14 amino acids. The V end was cut by 6 bases, the J end by 2 bases, with 14 bases between. The CDR3: CASSPLGNPYEQYF. The DNA for the CDR3 is TGTGCCAGCAGTCCCCTCGGGAACCCCTACGAGCAGTACTTC. The whole variable domain, remainder taken from reference TRBV7-6 and TRBJ2-7, is GAGVSQSPRYKVTKRGQDVALRCDPISGHVSLYWYRQALGQGPEFLTYFNYEAQQDKSGLPNDRFSAERPEGSISTLTIQRTEQRDSAMYRCASSPLGNPYEQYFGPGTRLTVT.

V gene TRBV6-1 combines with J gene TRBJ2-7; the D is unclear. Trimming left V 6 bases short and J 1 base short, with 7 bases between. The germline gives CDR1 MNHNS, CDR2 SASEGT. The CDR3 extends over 12 amino acids. CDR3 DNA sequence: TGTGCCAGCAGCTTACTATCCTACGAGCAGTACTTC. Translated: CASSLLSYEQYF.

This clone was recorded only once. CDR3 loop: CASAEQGAGNQPQHF. The CDR3 nucleotides are TGTGCCAGTGCAGAACAGGGGGCAGGGAATCAGCCCCAGCATTTT. The J gene is TRBJ1-5, the V gene TRBV19; TRBD1 agrees at 9 bases. Germline CDR1 reads LNHDA; CDR2 reads SQIVND (reference sequence). The CDR3 sequence is 15 residues long. V gave up 8 bases and J gave up 4 bases; unmatched junction bases: 9.

This chain uses TRBV10-2 with TRBJ2-1, with 11 positions matching TRBD2. The CDR3 sequence is 16 residues long. Germline V gene lookup returns CDR1 WSHSY and CDR2 SAAADI. V was clipped by 0 bases and J by 8 bases; unmatched bases: 6. The DNA for the CDR3 is TGCGCCAGCAGTGAGTCGATCCTAGCGGGAGGAGATGAGCAGTTCTTC. This encodes CASSESILAGGDEQFF.

This clone appeared a few times. This chain uses TRBV5-4 with TRBJ1-2, with a tentative D call TRBD1 (6 bases). CDR3 length equals 15 residues. Between the trimmed V and J ends, which lost 4 bases and 3 bases, there was a span of 16 bases. Germline V CDR1 and CDR2: SGHNT, YYREEE (reference sequence). The CDR3 nucleotides are TGTGCCAGCAGCCCGGGGGGCGGCCCCCACTATGGCTACACCTTC. Protein: CASSPGGGPHYGYTF. Combining the CDR3 with reference TRBV5-4 and TRBJ1-2 gives the whole variable domain ETGVTQSPTHLIKTRGQQVTLRCSSQSGHNTVSWYQQALGQGPQFIFQYYREEENGRGNFPPRFSGLQFPNYSSELNVNALELDDSALYLCASSPGGGPHYGYTFGSGTRLTVV.

The rearrangement uses TRBV6-4 and TRBJ2-3; D possibly corresponds to TRBD1 (5 bases). Between the trimmed V and J ends, which lost 5 bases and 0 bases, there was a span of 9 bases. The CDR3 is 14 amino acids. Germline CDR1 MRHNA, CDR2 SNTAGT. The CDR3 DNA is TGTGCCAGCAGTCAGGGATCTAGCACAGATACGCAGTATTTT. This gives the protein CASSQGSSTDTQYF.

The chain couples TRBV2 to TRBJ2-3; weak D call: TRBD1 (5 bases). The CDR3 consists of 15 residues. V lost 2 bases and J lost 6, with 15 bases in between. Per germline, CDR1 SNHLY and CDR2 FYNNEI. Written as DNA, the CDR3 is TGTGCCAGCAGTGAATCAGGGTCAAAATTGGATACGCAGTATTTT. Translating gives CASSESGSKLDTQYF. The full variable domain, rest sourced from reference TRBV2 and TRBJ2-3, is EPEVTQTPSHQVTQMGQEVILRCVPISNHLYFYWYRQILGQKVEFLVSFYNNEISEKSEIFDDQFSVERPDGSNFTLKIRSTKLEDSAMYFCASSESGSKLDTQYFGPGTRLTVL.

The rearrangement links TRBV30 to TRBJ2-7, with D perhaps TRBD1 (5 bases). This CDR3 is built from 12 residues. V was clipped by 8 bases and J by 7 bases, with 18 bases between them. The germline V gene has CDR1 GTSNPN and CDR2 SVGIG (reference sequence). In nucleotides, the CDR3 is TGTGCCGCCGACAGAAATTTACGGGAGCAGTACTTC. Translation: CAADRNLREQYF.

This clone was detected a few times. The chain joins TRBV27 to TRBJ2-7; 14 bases are shared with TRBD2. V lost 5 bases to trimming and J lost 5 bases; unmatched junction nucleotides: 8. CDR3 length: 16 residues. CDR1 and CDR2 from the germline V gene are MNHEY and SMNVEV (reference sequence). CDR3 amino acids: CASSLRGTSGSNEQYF. CDR3 nucleotide sequence: TGTGCCAGCAGTCTCCGCGGGACTAGCGGGAGCAACGAGCAGTACTTC.